This TCR beta chain was sequenced in a study of Ad26.COV2.S vaccination and SARS-CoV-2 variants. Generated by immunoSEQ multiplex PCR, the TCRdb table keeps only in-frame clones and is missing some. The sample has about 380,000 clones, about 80% seen once. Germline loops: CDR1 MNHEY, CDR2 SMNVEV (reference sequence). The CDR3 is made up of 14 amino acids. V was pared by 2 bases and J by 5 bases, with 9 bases between. Specified treatment: around 19 received Ad26.COV2.S at low or high dose, single or two shots; several received placebo; per-sample allocation not given. Repertoires come from day 63 after the first vaccine or placebo injection. This clone was seen many times.

This chain joins TRBV27 and TRBJ2-2; D gene uncertain. This clonotype originated in a person aged 18-65 years who received the Ad26.COV2.S COVID-19 vaccine or a placebo. The specimen comprised peripheral blood, sampled in a trial of Ad26.COV2.S vaccine versus placebo. CDR3 bases: TGTGCCAGCAGTTTACAACTCCGGACCGGGGAGCTGTTTTTT. This codes for CASSLQLRTGELFF.